This is a list of T cell receptor beta chains from one sample in a study of CD8 T cells in Susac syndrome. TCRdb passed the immunoSEQ multiplex PCR reads through MiXCR, listing each CDR3 protein once. The profile shows fewer than 90,000 distinct CDR3 sequences, about 93% of them singletons. Material: CD8+ T cells from PBMCs. The receptors originated from a human donor with Susac syndrome. CDR3s include the opening cysteine and the closing phenylalanine or tryptophan. Fields, in order: V gene, J gene, clone size, D gene, CDR3 protein, CDR3 DNA. A D gene is named only where the DNA matches it firmly. For some rows the clone size is stated as once, few or many, or as a class when expanded; others skip it.

v_call: TRBV11-1
j_call: TRBJ2-1
clone_size: .
d_call: .
cdr3_aa: CASSNSRSSYNEQFF
cdr3_nt: TGTGCCAGCAGCAATAGCCGTAGCTCCTACAATGAGCAGTTCTTC

v_call: TRBV24-1
j_call: TRBJ2-2
clone_size: .
d_call: .
cdr3_aa: CATSAKGSGELFF
cdr3_nt: TGTGCCACCAGTGCTAAGGGCTCCGGGGAGCTGTTTTTT

v_call: TRBV5-6
j_call: TRBJ2-7
clone_size: .
d_call: .
cdr3_aa: CATSREMSYEQYF
cdr3_nt: TGTGCCACCTCTCGGGAGATGTCCTACGAGCAGTACTTC

v_call: TRBV28
j_call: TRBJ2-3
clone_size: .
d_call: TRBD2
cdr3_aa: CASRPRTSGYTDTQYF
cdr3_nt: TGTGCCAGCAGACCTCGGACTAGCGGATACACAGATACGCAGTATTTT

v_call: TRBV13
j_call: TRBJ2-2
clone_size: once
d_call: TRBD2
cdr3_aa: CASSHGTSGNTGELFF
cdr3_nt: TGTGCCAGCAGCCACGGGACTAGCGGGAACACCGGGGAGCTGTTTTTT

v_call: TRBV3-1
j_call: TRBJ1-5
clone_size: .
d_call: .
cdr3_aa: CASSQVPSNQPQHF
cdr3_nt: TGTGCCAGCAGCCAAGTTCCGAGCAATCAGCCCCAGCATTTT

v_call: TRBV2
j_call: TRBJ1-4
clone_size: .
d_call: .
cdr3_aa: CASSRRDSNEKLFF
cdr3_nt: TGTGCCAGCAGTCGACGAGACTCTAATGAAAAACTGTTTTTT

v_call: TRBV28
j_call: TRBJ2-7
clone_size: .
d_call: .
cdr3_aa: CASSLWQPYEQYF
cdr3_nt: TGTGCCAGCAGTTTATGGCAGCCCTACGAGCAGTACTTC

v_call: TRBV12-3/TRBV12-4
j_call: TRBJ1-3
clone_size: .
d_call: .
cdr3_aa: CASSFPDSAGNTIYF
cdr3_nt: TGTGCCAGCAGTTTCCCGGACAGTGCTGGAAACACCATATATTTT

v_call: TRBV20-1
j_call: TRBJ2-2
clone_size: once
d_call: .
cdr3_aa: CSAADLFNTGELFF
cdr3_nt: TGCAGTGCTGCGGACTTATTCAACACCGGGGAGCTGTTTTTT

v_call: TRBV24-1
j_call: TRBJ1-5
clone_size: .
d_call: .
cdr3_aa: CATSDSSRNQPQHF
cdr3_nt: TGTGCCACCAGTGATTCCTCGCGGAATCAGCCCCAGCATTTT

v_call: TRBV7-8
j_call: TRBJ1-5
clone_size: .
d_call: .
cdr3_aa: CASSLRGNSNQPQHF
cdr3_nt: TGTGCCAGCAGCCTTAGGGGGAATAGCAATCAGCCCCAGCATTTT

v_call: TRBV18
j_call: TRBJ2-1
clone_size: .
d_call: .
cdr3_aa: CASSPPTSQVGLDEQFF
cdr3_nt: TGTGCCAGCTCACCACCCACGAGTCAGGTGGGTTTGGATGAGCAGTTCTTC

v_call: TRBV27
j_call: TRBJ1-5
clone_size: .
d_call: TRBD1
cdr3_aa: CASSSFGQGAYQPQHF
cdr3_nt: TGTGCCAGCAGTTCATTCGGACAGGGGGCTTATCAGCCCCAGCATTTT

v_call: TRBV19
j_call: TRBJ2-7
clone_size: .
d_call: .
cdr3_aa: CASRDQGTPYEQYF
cdr3_nt: TGTGCCAGTCGCGATCAGGGGACGCCCTACGAGCAGTACTTC

v_call: TRBV19
j_call: TRBJ1-5
clone_size: .
d_call: .
cdr3_aa: CASSGRTDYQPQHF
cdr3_nt: TGTGCCAGTAGTGGCCGGACGGACTATCAGCCCCAGCATTTT

v_call: TRBV9
j_call: TRBJ2-7
clone_size: .
d_call: .
cdr3_aa: CASSPDTSSYEQYF
cdr3_nt: TGTGCCAGCAGCCCAGACACTTCCTCCTACGAGCAGTACTTC

v_call: TRBV29-1
j_call: TRBJ2-5
clone_size: .
d_call: .
cdr3_aa: CSVRHPQETQYF
cdr3_nt: TGCAGCGTTCGGCACCCCCAAGAGACCCAGTACTTC

v_call: TRBV27
j_call: TRBJ2-1
clone_size: .
d_call: .
cdr3_aa: CASSPVDSYNEQFF
cdr3_nt: TGTGCCAGCAGTCCCGTAGACTCCTACAATGAGCAGTTCTTC

v_call: TRBV15
j_call: TRBJ2-5
clone_size: .
d_call: TRBD1
cdr3_aa: CATSSGTAQETQYF
cdr3_nt: TGTGCCACCAGCAGCGGGACAGCCCAAGAGACCCAGTACTTC

v_call: TRBV6-6
j_call: TRBJ1-1
clone_size: once
d_call: .
cdr3_aa: CASSYSPAMNTEAFF
cdr3_nt: TGTGCCAGCAGTTACTCGCCAGCAATGAACACTGAAGCTTTCTTT

v_call: TRBV7-9
j_call: TRBJ2-7
clone_size: .
d_call: .
cdr3_aa: CASTTSSYEQYF
cdr3_nt: TGTGCCAGCACGACTTCGTCCTACGAGCAGTACTTC

v_call: TRBV13
j_call: TRBJ2-5
clone_size: .
d_call: .
cdr3_aa: CASSLTGAQETQYF
cdr3_nt: TGTGCCAGCAGCTTAACGGGGGCCCAAGAGACCCAGTACTTC

v_call: TRBV3-1
j_call: TRBJ2-7
clone_size: .
d_call: TRBD1
cdr3_aa: CASSPRGSSSYEQYF
cdr3_nt: TGTGCCAGCAGCCCCAGGGGGTCTAGCTCCTACGAGCAGTACTTC